This TCR beta chain was sequenced for a study of T-cell reconstitution after alpha-beta-depleted transplantation in children. This clonotype was recorded at least ten times. Germline lookup yields CDR1 SGHKS and CDR2 YYEKEE (reference sequence). Trimming removed 0 bases from V and 5 bases from J, with 8 bases in between. The CDR3 loop spans 13 amino acids. Unique molecular identifiers were incorporated during preparation of the TCRbeta library. TCRdb analysed the PCR reads with MiXCR anew, one entry per CDR3 protein. Altogether roughly 190,000 distinct CDR3 sequences are present, about 14% being singletons, with the ten largest covering approximately 13%.

The TCR comes from a human donor who donated a stem cell graft to a child with acute lymphoblastic leukemia. Sequenced material: PBMCs from the stem cell graft donor, taken from the stem cell graft. The rearrangement links TRBV5-5 to TRBJ2-5; TRBD2 is a possible D gene (6 bases). This CDR3 is CASSLEGGETQYF. The CDR3 bases are TGTGCCAGCAGCTTGGAGGGAGGCGAGACCCAGTACTTC. The full variable domain, completed using reference TRBV5-5 and TRBJ2-5, is DAGVTQSPTHLIKTRGQQVTLRCSPISGHKSVSWYQQVLGQGPQFIFQYYEKEERGRGNFPDRFSARQFPNYSSELNVNALLLGDSALYLCASSLEGGETQYFGPGTRLLVL.